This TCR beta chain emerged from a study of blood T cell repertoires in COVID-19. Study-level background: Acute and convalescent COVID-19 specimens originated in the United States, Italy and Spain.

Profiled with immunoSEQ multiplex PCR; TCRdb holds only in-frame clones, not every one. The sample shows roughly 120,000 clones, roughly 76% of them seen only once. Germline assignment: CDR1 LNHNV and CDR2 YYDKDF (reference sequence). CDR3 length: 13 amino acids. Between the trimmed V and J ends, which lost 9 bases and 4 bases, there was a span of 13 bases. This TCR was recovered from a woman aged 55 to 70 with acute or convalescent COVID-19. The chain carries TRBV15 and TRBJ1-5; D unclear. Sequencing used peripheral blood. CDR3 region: CATAGSDNQPQHF. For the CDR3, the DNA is TGTGCCACTGCGGGGAGCGATAATCAGCCCCAGCATTTT.